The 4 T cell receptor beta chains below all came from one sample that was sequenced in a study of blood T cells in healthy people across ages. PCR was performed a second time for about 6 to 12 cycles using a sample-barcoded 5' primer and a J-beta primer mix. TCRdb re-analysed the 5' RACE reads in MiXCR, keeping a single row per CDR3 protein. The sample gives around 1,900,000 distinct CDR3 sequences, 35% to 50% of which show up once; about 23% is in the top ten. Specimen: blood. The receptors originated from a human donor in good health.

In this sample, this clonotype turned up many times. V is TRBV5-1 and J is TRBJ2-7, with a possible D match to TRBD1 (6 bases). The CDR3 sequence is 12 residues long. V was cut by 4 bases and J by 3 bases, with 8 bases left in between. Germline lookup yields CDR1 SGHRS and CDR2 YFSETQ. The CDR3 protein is CASSIQGYEQYF. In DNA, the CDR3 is TGCGCCAGCAGCATACAGGGCTACGAGCAGTACTTC.

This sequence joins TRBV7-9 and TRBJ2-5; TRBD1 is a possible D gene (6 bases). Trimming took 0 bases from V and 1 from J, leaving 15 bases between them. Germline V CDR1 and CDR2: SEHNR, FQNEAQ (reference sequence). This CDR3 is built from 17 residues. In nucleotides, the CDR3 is TGTGCCAGCAGCTTAGCGGAGCAGGGGACCCCCCAAGAGACCCAGTACTTC. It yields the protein CASSLAEQGTPQETQYF.

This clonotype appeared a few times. The DNA of the CDR3 is TGTGCCACCTCAACCGGGACACTTGGCGGCTACACCTTC. This translates into CATSTGTLGGYTF. V gene TRBV6-5 combines with J gene TRBJ1-2, with a tentative D call TRBD1 (6 bases). V shed 10 bases and J shed 8 bases, with 20 bases lying between them. This CDR3 region has 13 residues. Germline V gene sequence: CDR1 MNHEY, CDR2 SVGAGI.

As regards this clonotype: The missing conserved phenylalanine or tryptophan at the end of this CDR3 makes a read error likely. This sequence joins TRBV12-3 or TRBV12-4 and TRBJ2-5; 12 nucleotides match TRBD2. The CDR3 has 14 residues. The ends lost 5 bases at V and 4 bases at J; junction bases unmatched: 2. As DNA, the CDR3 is TGTGCCAGCAGTGCACTAGCGGGGGGAGAGACCCAGTACTTG. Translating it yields CASSALAGGETQYL.